This T cell receptor (beta chain) appears in the sequencing data of a study of blood T cell repertoires in COVID-19. Method: immunoSEQ multiplex PCR; TCRdb's copy keeps in-frame clones and lacks some. This table holds around 400,000 clones, 80% to 90% found once. V trimming: 5 bases; J trimming: 13 bases; junction bases outside the gene matches: 7. The CDR3 is made up of 11 amino acids. Germline CDR1 and CDR2: SGHNT and YYREEE (reference sequence). Seattle researchers signed up patients amid active infection and tracked them longitudinally. The chain employs TRBV5-4 and TRBJ1-2, with 8 bases lining up with TRBD1. This TCR came from a woman aged 55-70 years with COVID-19, enrolled during active disease. Sequencing was done on a sample of peripheral blood. Written as DNA, the CDR3 is TGTGCCAGCAGGAGTGAGACAGGGGCCACCTTC. Translating gives CASRSETGATF.